This paragraph reports one TCR beta chain. Its antigen remains unknown. The source of the sample is a study of vaccination and CD4 T cells after COVID-19. Study-level information: The convalescents included six males and four females, and among them two were Hispanic while seven were Caucasian. Points from the study as a whole: Reactive clone data from convalescent patients indicated a median of approximately 90% appearing only post-vaccination.

An Oncomine TCR Beta short-read assay was used to sequence the DNA from cultured CD4+ T cells. Each CDR3 protein is one row after TCRdb ran MiXCR on the PCR reads. Here the sample spans roughly 15,000 distinct CDR3 sequences, around 60% being singletons. Regarding treatment: approximately nine-day PBMC culture with coronavirus spike peptide pools or control peptides (ViraFEST assay). Dates of PCR positivity, March to December 2020, preceded the US Alpha, Beta and Delta variants. This CDR3 comprises 13 residues. The V segment lost 5 bases and the J segment 6 bases; nucleotides outside the gene matches: 4. In germline, CDR1 is SNHLY, CDR2 FYNNEI.

The receptor was isolated from a human donor who had recovered from COVID-19. The sample comprised CD4+ T cells from blood, cultured in vitro. The chain joins TRBV2 to TRBJ1-2, with TRBD1 identical over 9 bases. The CDR3 bases are TGTGCCAGCAGTTTACAGGGGGCGAATGGCTACACCTTC. Translated, it gives CASSLQGANGYTF. Supplemented by reference TRBV2 and TRBJ1-2, the full variable domain reads EPEVTQTPSHQVTQMGQEVILRCVPISNHLYFYWYRQILGQKVEFLVSFYNNEISEKSEIFDDQFSVERPDGSNFTLKIRSTKLEDSAMYFCASSLQGANGYTFGSGTRLTVV.